This record looks at one T cell receptor (beta chain) sequence and its context. These data are taken from a study of blood T cells in healthy people across ages. In terms of origin and age, donors were healthy Caucasian individuals from Russia aged about 6 to 90. Total RNA extraction produced at least 5 micrograms (per sample) for the study. Germline CDR1 is LGHNA and CDR2 is YNFKEQ. This CDR3 is 17 amino acids long. Trimming cost V 0 bases and J 2 bases, with 14 bases left between them. Alongside a J-beta primer mix, a sample-barcoded 5' primer served in a second PCR lasting roughly 6 to 12 cycles. MiXCR, applied by TCRdb to the 5' RACE reads, yields one record per CDR3 protein. The sample shows about 730,000 distinct CDR3 sequences, 43% of them seen only once.

This receptor was taken from a woman aged 60-75 years in good health. Source material: blood. The chain combines TRBV4-2 with TRBJ2-4; tentative D call: TRBD1 (6 bases). Here the CDR3 DNA reads TGTGCCAGCAGCCAAGAGGGCCAGGGGCAAACCAAAAACATTCAGTACTTC. It translates to CASSQEGQGQTKNIQYF.